This T cell receptor (beta chain) was sequenced during a study of T-cell reconstitution after alpha-beta-depleted transplantation in children. Study findings and constraints: In patients about two months after transplant, alpha-beta T cells reportedly arose from several hundred expanded graft clones. The authors attributed T-cell counts and diversity one year after transplant mostly to newly produced T cells. Surviving recipient T cells and thymic progenitors produced the high day-60 TCRbeta diversity seen in some patients.

CDR1 and CDR2 (germline): SGHRS, YFSETQ. The CDR3 runs to 14 residues. The ends were cut back, 0 bases at V and 3 bases at J, with 10 bases in the middle. A library of TCRbeta sequences, prepared with unique molecular identifiers, was generated. TCRdb passed the PCR reads through MiXCR, listing each CDR3 protein once. The sample consists of 700,000 to 950,000 distinct CDR3 sequences, 15% to 20% of them appearing once. Ten or more counts support this clonotype. As yet, its antigen is unknown. This material consisted of PBMCs, mostly from graft donor cells, taken 360 days after TCRalphabeta/CD19-depleted stem cell transplant. The TCR comes from a male patient younger than 18 who had a stem cell transplant for acute lymphoblastic leukemia, so the T cells may come from the graft donor. The chain joins TRBV5-1 to TRBJ2-7; D remains ambiguous. CDR3 bases: TGCGCCAGCAGCTTGGACCTTATAATCTACGAGCAGTACTTC. Translated: CASSLDLIIYEQYF.